This passage covers 19 T cell receptor beta chains from one sample sequenced in a study of shared clonotypes between healthy human individuals. Only in-frame clones appear in the TCRdb table, and some are missing; sequencing was by immunoSEQ multiplex PCR. The data contain millions of clones, about 92% of them seen just once; the ten biggest clones take up 0.13% to 0.15%. The sequencing input was naive CD4+ T cells sorted from blood. Subset defined: CD45RA+ positively selected. Receptors were obtained from a man aged 18 to 29 in good health.

V usage is TRBV19 and J usage is TRBJ1-6; D is unclear. CDR1 is LNHDA, CDR2 SQIVND, per germline (reference sequence). Trimming cost V 5 bases and J 10 bases, with 12 bases left between them. This CDR3 is 13 amino acids long. Written as DNA, the CDR3 is TGTGCCAGTAGTGAGAGCGATAGGTCACCCCTCCACTTT. This sequence encodes CASSESDRSPLHF.

V and J are TRBV5-1 and TRBJ2-4; TRBD2 matches at 7 bases. Germline CDR1 is SGHRS and CDR2 is YFSETQ. V was pared by 1 base and J by 3 bases, with 4 bases of the junction left unmatched. The CDR3 has 15 amino acids. CDR3: CASSLPSGDKNIQYF. The CDR3 coding sequence is TGCGCCAGCAGCTTGCCTAGCGGTGACAAAAACATTCAGTACTTC.

CDR3: CASSIRDRGGYTF. The CDR3 DNA reads as TGTGCCAGCAGCATCCGGGACAGGGGCGGCTACACCTTC. The V call is TRBV7-2, the J call TRBJ1-2; the match to TRBD1 covers 10 bases. The J segment lost 8 bases and the V segment lost 5 bases, leaving 5 bases of the junction unmatched. CDR3 size: 13 residues. Germline loops: CDR1 SGHTA, CDR2 FQGNSA.

The chain joins TRBV6-5 to TRBJ2-1; either TRBD1 or TRBD2 may fit D (6 bases each). The ends were cut back, 10 bases at V and 6 bases at J, with 16 bases in the middle. Germline V gives CDR1 MNHEY, CDR2 SVGAGI. The CDR3 covers 13 residues. CDR3 bases: TGTGCCACCCTCGGAACGGGGGCCAATGAGCAGTTCTTC. Its translation is CATLGTGANEQFF.

With regard to this clone: This CDR3 is also generated by other DNA sequences in the sample. V gene TRBV7-2 combines with J gene TRBJ2-1; 12 positions agree with TRBD2. Germline lookup yields CDR1 SGHTA and CDR2 FQGNSA. The CDR3 extends over 15 amino acids. The junction had 5 bases not matched to a gene; V was cut back by 4 bases and J by 7 bases. The CDR3 DNA follows: TGTGCCAGCAGCTCCCTAGCGGGAGGGCTTAATGAGCAGTTCTTC. This sequence encodes CASSSLAGGLNEQFF.

The rearrangement links TRBV30 to TRBJ1-2; D is undetermined. In germline, CDR1 is GTSNPN, CDR2 SVGIG (reference sequence). The V end was cut by 3 bases, the J end by 7 bases, with 9 bases between. This CDR3 has 11 amino acids. CDR3 sequence: CAWSEEAGYTF. CDR3 sequence (DNA): TGTGCCTGGAGCGAGGAGGCTGGCTACACCTTC. The whole variable domain, filled in from reference TRBV30 and TRBJ1-2, reads SQTIHQWPATLVQPVGSPLSLECTVEGTSNPNLYWYRQAAGRGLQLLFYSVGIGQISSEVPQNLSASRPQDRQFILSSKKLLLSDSGFYLCAWSEEAGYTFGSGTRLTVV.

The rearrangement links TRBV5-1 to TRBJ2-2, with D hard to call. The germline V gene encodes CDR1 SGHRS and CDR2 YFSETQ. Deletions cut 10 bases from V and 2 bases from J, with 15 bases between. The CDR3 contains 14 residues. The CDR3 DNA reads TGCGCCTCCGAGGCACCAACCAACACCGGGGAGCTGTTTTTT. Translated: CASEAPTNTGELFF.

The rearrangement links TRBV11-2 to TRBJ2-2; TRBD1 is a possible D gene (6 bases). V was clipped by 6 bases and J by 0 bases, with 17 bases between them. CDR1 is SGHAT and CDR2 is FQNNGV in the germline V gene. The CDR3 sequence is 17 residues long. CDR3 in DNA: TGTGCCAGCAGGGGAGTGGAACAGGGAACGAACACCGGGGAGCTGTTTTTT. Translation: CASRGVEQGTNTGELFF. The entire variable domain, with the rest obtained from reference TRBV11-2 and TRBJ2-2, is as follows: EAGVAQSPRYKIIEKRQSVAFWCNPISGHATLYWYQQILGQGPKLLIQFQNNGVVDDSQLPKDRFSAERLKGVDSTLKIQPAKLEDSAVYLCASRGVEQGTNTGELFFGEGSRLTVL.

The CDR3 DNA sequence: TGTGCCAGCAGTGAAGCTGGACTAGCGGCGGATACGCAGTATTTT. Translating gives CASSEAGLAADTQYF. This chain joins TRBV2 and TRBJ2-3; 10 bases are a match to TRBD2. Germline loops: CDR1 SNHLY, CDR2 FYNNEI. The CDR3 spans 15 residues. Unmatched junction bases numbered 3, after V lost 0 bases and J lost 6 bases.

The V gene is TRBV4-3, the J gene TRBJ2-3; 8 bases line up with TRBD2. The V segment lost 0 bases and the J segment 7 bases; nucleotides outside the gene matches: 6. Germline values: CDR1 LGHNA, CDR2 YSLEER. The CDR3 loop spans 15 amino acids. The DNA of the CDR3 is TGCGCCAGCAGCCAAGATTCCGCGGGAGGCAATACGCAGTATTTT. Translation: CASSQDSAGGNTQYF.

On this clone itself: This sample includes further DNA sequences coding for the same CDR3. V and J are TRBV10-3 and TRBJ2-3; D possibly uses TRBD1 or TRBD2 (5 bases each). This CDR3 is built from 17 residues. V lost 0 bases, J lost 3 bases, and 16 bases lay in between. Germline V gives CDR1 ENHRY, CDR2 SYGVKD. The CDR3 sequence: CAISESKAGGRTDTQYF. The CDR3 nucleotides read TGTGCCATCAGTGAGTCGAAGGCTGGGGGTCGGACAGATACGCAGTATTTT.

This clone turned up a few times. The V gene is TRBV10-3, the J gene TRBJ1-5, with 9 bases aligning to TRBD1. This CDR3 comprises 14 residues. With V trimmed by 4 bases and J by 11 bases, 9 bases remained unmatched. Germline loops: CDR1 ENHRY, CDR2 SYGVKD. The CDR3 loop is CAISAGTGPMAQHF. The DNA for the CDR3 is TGTGCCATCAGTGCCGGGACAGGGCCCATGGCCCAGCATTTT.

As regards this clone: Other DNA variants within this sample encode the same CDR3. V usage is TRBV6-5 and J usage is TRBJ2-3; D is uncertain. Germline V gene lookup returns CDR1 MNHEY and CDR2 SVGAGI. Between the trimmed V and J ends, which lost 6 bases and 1 base, there was a span of 8 bases. The CDR3 is 13 amino acids. DNA of the CDR3: TGTGCCAGCAGCAACCGGGGCACAGATACGCAGTATTTT. Protein: CASSNRGTDTQYF.

The chain joins TRBV5-1 to TRBJ2-7; 10 nucleotides match TRBD2. Trimming removed 5 bases from V and 3 bases from J; junction bases left unmatched: 8. There are 15 residues in the CDR3. Germline V gene data show CDR1 as SGHRS and CDR2 as YFSETQ. The CDR3 reads CASRGWPSGSYEQYF. In DNA form, the CDR3 reads TGCGCCAGCAGGGGATGGCCTAGCGGGAGCTACGAGCAGTACTTC.

Turning to this clone: In the same sample, other DNA sequences code for this CDR3. For the CDR3, the DNA is TGTGCCAGCTCACCGGTACAAGAGACCCAGTACTTC. Protein product: CASSPVQETQYF. The chain carries TRBV18 and TRBJ2-5; no clear D. The germline V and J ends were trimmed by 3 bases and 2 bases, with 4 bases remaining between them. CDR1 and CDR2 (germline): KGHSH, LQKENI. There are 12 residues in the CDR3. Full variable domain (rest looked up from reference TRBV18 and TRBJ2-5): NAGVMQNPRHLVRRRGQEARLRCSPMKGHSHVYWYRQLPEEGLKFMVYLQKENIIDESGMPKERFSAEFPKEGPSILRIQQVVRGDSAAYFCASSPVQETQYFGPGTRLLVL.

This clone was counted a single time. This sample also contains other DNA sequences that code for the same CDR3. This chain connects TRBV19 to TRBJ2-1, with 10 bases fitting TRBD2. The CDR3 is 15 amino acids. Per germline, CDR1 LNHDA and CDR2 SQIVND (reference sequence). Losses at the gene ends were 4 bases for V and 2 bases for J; bases not matched to a gene: 2. The CDR3 region has the DNA TGTGCCAGTAGTACCAGCGGGGGGGCCTACAATGAGCAGTTCTTC. Amino acid sequence: CASSTSGGAYNEQFF.

The sample holds a few counts of this clone. The V and J genes are TRBV5-4 and TRBJ1-6; TRBD1 is a possible D gene (5 bases). Germline V lookup: CDR1 SGHNT, CDR2 YYREEE (reference sequence). The CDR3 is 14 residues long. V lost 2 bases to trimming and J lost 8 bases, with 11 bases between them. The CDR3 nucleotides read TGTGCCAGCAGCTTACGCGAGGGACATTCACCCCTCCACTTT. This encodes CASSLREGHSPLHF.

The chain has TRBV9 and TRBJ1-4, with a tentative D call TRBD1 (5 bases). The CDR3 length is 15 residues. V dropped 3 bases and J dropped 4 bases, with 13 bases sitting between them. Per germline, CDR1 SGDLS and CDR2 YYNGEE. The CDR3 region is CASSATDRSNEKLFF. DNA of the CDR3: TGTGCCAGCAGCGCCACCGACAGAAGTAATGAAAAACTGTTTTTT. The full variable domain, completed using reference TRBV9 and TRBJ1-4, is DSGVTQTPKHLITATGQRVTLRCSPRSGDLSVYWYQQSLDQGLQFLIQYYNGEERAKGNILERFSAQQFPDLHSELNLSSLELGDSALYFCASSATDRSNEKLFFGSGTQLSVL.

J is TRBJ2-5 and V is TRBV19; D call uncertain. The length of the CDR3 is 13 residues. Germline CDR1 reads LNHDA; CDR2 reads SQIVND (reference sequence). V was shortened by 3 bases and J by 5 bases, with 10 bases between the two germline ends. DNA for the CDR3: TGTGCCAGTAGTATGCGAGCTCGGGAGACCCAGTACTTC. Residues: CASSMRARETQYF.